The 2 T cell receptor beta chains in this list originate from one sample, sequenced in a study of molecular identifiers for immune sequencing clone quantification. TCRdb re-called the PCR reads through MiXCR, storing one row per CDR3 protein. The data hold 400,000 to 600,000 distinct CDR3 sequences, with over 20% observed a single time. Specimen: naive CD8+ T cells from blood, with Jurkat cell RNA spiked in. As for subset: FACS-sorted CD8+CD4-CCR7+CD45RA+ naive T cells. The receptors were sampled from a human donor in good health. Some libraries in this study had Jurkat cell RNA spiked in.

The sample holds many counts of this clonotype. V gene TRBV7-2 combines with J gene TRBJ1-6; D ambiguous. The CDR3 is 11 residues long. The V gene's germline CDR1 is SGHTA and CDR2 FQGNSA. Trimming removed 2 bases at V and 13 bases at J, with 6 bases between. As DNA, the CDR3 is TGTGCCAGCAGCTTATTGGGGCCCCTCCACTTT. Translated, it gives CASSLLGPLHF.

The chain links TRBV28 to TRBJ2-5, with 8 bases aligning to TRBD1. CDR1 and CDR2 from the germline V gene are MDHEN and SYDVKM. This CDR3 comprises 17 residues. The ends lost 1 base at V and 5 bases at J; junction bases unmatched: 12. The CDR3 DNA reads TGTGCCAGCAGTTTATATCGCTCAGGGGGCCGGGGGGAGACCCAGTACTTC. Protein sequence: CASSLYRSGGRGETQYF.